This is a list of T cell receptor beta chains from one sample in a study of a mutant IDH1 vaccine in newly diagnosed glioma. Here immunoSEQ multiplex PCR was the method, and the copy in TCRdb shows in-frame clones only, minus some. The sample records tens of thousands of clones, less than 85% being singletons. These receptors' antigens are unknown. Sequences were derived from PBMCs, sampled from a glioma patient whose treatment included an IDH1 peptide vaccine. Receptor source: a woman aged 40 to 49 with glioma. Some clones in this sample may be carry-over from other donors' samples. Each CDR3 is given with its conserved first and last residue. A D gene is named only where the DNA matches it firmly. Expanded clones get a size class; other rows say once, few or many, or leave the size out.

d_call	v_call	clone_size	j_call	cdr3_nt	cdr3_aa
TRBD2	TRBV5-1	.	TRBJ2-7	TGCGCCAGCAGCTCGGGGGGAAGGGCCTACGAGCAGTACTTC	CASSSGGRAYEQYF
.	TRBV30	.	TRBJ1-1	TGTGCCTGGACCGGGACCCTGCCGACTGAAGCTTTCTTT	CAWTGTLPTEAFF
.	TRBV2	.	TRBJ2-7	TGTGCCAGCAGTGAAGGCAGGGCCTACGAGCAGTACTTC	CASSEGRAYEQYF
TRBD1	TRBV9	.	TRBJ1-3	TGTGCCAGCAGCGAGACCTGGGACAGGGCCATATATTTT	CASSETWDRAIYF
.	TRBV7-8	.	TRBJ2-5	TGTGCCAGCAGTCCCTGGGGCGAAGAGACCCAGTACTTC	CASSPWGEETQYF
.	TRBV6-6	.	TRBJ2-3	TGTGCCAGCACCCGGGGGAGGACAGATACGCAGTATTTT	CASTRGRTDTQYF
.	TRBV7-2	.	TRBJ1-3	TGTGCCAGCAGCTTAGAGATCGGTTCTGGAAACACCATATATTTT	CASSLEIGSGNTIYF
TRBD2	TRBV10-3	.	TRBJ2-3	TGTGCCATCAGTGGGACGGAAGGGCTAGCGGGGACAGATACGCAGTATTTT	CAISGTEGLAGTDTQYF
.	TRBV9	.	TRBJ2-2	TGTGCCAGCAGCGACGCCAGGGGATCCGGGGAGCTGTTTTTT	CASSDARGSGELFF
TRBD1	TRBV7-8	.	TRBJ2-7	TGTGCCAGCAGCTTCCGGACAGGGGCGGGCGAGCAGTACTTC	CASSFRTGAGEQYF
.	TRBV9	.	TRBJ1-1	TGCGCCAGCAGCGTAGGGTCAAACACTGAAGCTTTCTTT	CASSVGSNTEAFF
TRBD2	TRBV7-3	.	TRBJ2-7	TGTGCCAGCAGTCTAGCGGGAGGGCCCTACGAGCAGTACTTC	CASSLAGGPYEQYF
.	TRBV5-8	.	TRBJ2-5	TGTGCCAGCAGCTTGGCACAGGGTTGGGGGACCCAGTACTTC	CASSLAQGWGTQYF
TRBD1	TRBV5-1	.	TRBJ1-2	TGCGCCAGCAGGCGGGACAGCCCTGGGCCGGGCTACACCTTC	CASRRDSPGPGYTF
TRBD2	TRBV9	.	TRBJ2-5	TGTGCCAGCAGCGTTGGAGCGGGGGGGCGGGAGACCCAGTACTTC	CASSVGAGGRETQYF
.	TRBV5-6	.	TRBJ2-1	TGTGCCAGCAGCATCGACGGTTTCTCCTACAATGAGCAGTTCTTC	CASSIDGFSYNEQFF
TRBD2	TRBV29-1	.	TRBJ2-7	TGCAGCGTTCAGGGACTAGCGAGTGGAAGCTCCTACGAGCAGTACTTC	CSVQGLASGSSYEQYF
.	TRBV6-1	.	TRBJ1-2	TGTGCCAGCAAAAAGGTCCCGCAGGACGGCTACACCTTC	CASKKVPQDGYTF
TRBD1	TRBV6-5	.	TRBJ1-6	TGTGCCAGCAGTCGACAGGGCCTCTCTTCACCCCTCCACTTT	CASSRQGLSSPLHF
.	TRBV15	.	TRBJ1-5	TGTGCCACCAGCAGAGATCTTGGGGGCGGTCAGCCCCAGCATTTT	CATSRDLGGGQPQHF
TRBD1	TRBV30	.	TRBJ1-4	TGTGCCTGGAGGGGGGACAGGGGGAATGAAAAACTGTTTTTT	CAWRGDRGNEKLFF
TRBD2	TRBV5-6	.	TRBJ2-3	TGTGCCAGCAGCCTTAGCGGGCGAGCAGATACGCAGTATTTT	CASSLSGRADTQYF
TRBD2	TRBV7-2	.	TRBJ2-3	TGTGCCAGCACCAAATCATCACCGGGAGGTTCGAGGCAGTATTTT	CASTKSSPGGSRQYF
.	TRBV6-4	.	TRBJ1-1	TGTGCCAGCAGTGGGCGGCTTGGCACTGAAGCTTTCTTT	CASSGRLGTEAFF
TRBD1	TRBV7-2	.	TRBJ1-2	TGTGCCAGCAGCTTAGATTCGGGACAGGGGATCTATGGCTACACCTTC	CASSLDSGQGIYGYTF
TRBD2	TRBV6-1	once	TRBJ2-3	TGTGCCAGCAGTGGCCCGGGGGGCGGGGGGCCAGATACGCAGTATTTT	CASSGPGGGGPDTQYF
TRBD1	TRBV30	few	TRBJ2-6	TGTGCCTGGAGGCGAGGGACAGCCAGCTCTGGGGCCAACGTCCTGACTTTC	CAWRRGTASSGANVLTF
.	TRBV27	.	TRBJ1-5	TGTGCCAGCAGCCTCTTTAGGGGGGATCAGCCCCAGCATTTT	CASSLFRGDQPQHF